This TCR beta chain was captured in a study of CD8 T cells in Susac syndrome. Germline-derived CDR1 and CDR2 are MNHEY and SMNVEV (reference sequence). The CDR3 loop spans 14 amino acids. V was trimmed by 5 bases and J by 10 bases, leaving 17 bases between them. It was with random hexamers that 0.5 to 1 ug RNA was reverse transcribed. The authors amplified TCR beta CDR3 across 54 Vbeta and 13 Jbeta using immunoSEQ multiplex PCR. MiXCR, applied by TCRdb to the immunoSEQ multiplex PCR reads, yields one record per CDR3 protein. Of approximately 150,000 distinct CDR3 sequences listed, approximately 79% were seen once; the top ten hold approximately 0.51%. Sequencing of TCR beta drew on CD8+ and CD4+ T cells from blood. The multiple sclerosis control group consisted of treatment-naive patients whose relapsing-remitting disease, which was either stable or active, fulfilled revised McDonald criteria.

Sequenced: CD8+ T cells from PBMCs. The receptor was isolated from a human donor with multiple sclerosis. The V gene is TRBV27, the J gene TRBJ1-4; possible D gene TRBD1, 6 bases. CDR3 coding DNA: TGTGCCAGCAGTCAGACAGGACGGTACGGAAAACTGTTTTTT. Encoded protein: CASSQTGRYGKLFF.